These 18 T cell receptor beta chains were sequenced from one sample in a study of shared T cell receptors in the human thymus. Only in-frame clones appear in the TCRdb table, and some are missing; sequencing was by immunoSEQ multiplex PCR. The table has some 700,000 clones, 85% to 90% seen once; the top ten hold about 0.01%. The same data also contributed to another study, on human thymus T cells.

The sequenced sample was thymocytes. These receptors all come from a boy younger than two with a congenital heart defect.

This clone was found a few times. This rearrangement joins TRBV14 to TRBJ2-7; 7 nucleotides align to TRBD2. This CDR3 has 15 amino acids. Trimming at V came to 2 bases and at J to 5 bases, leaving 9 bases not matched to a gene. In germline, CDR1 is SGHDN, CDR2 FVKESK. The DNA for the CDR3 is TGTGCCAGCAGCCAAAGAGCGGGAAGCGGCGACGAGCAGTACTTC. Residues: CASSQRAGSGDEQYF.

This chain connects TRBV28 to TRBJ1-1; 7 bases map to TRBD1. The CDR3 consists of 13 residues. With V trimmed by 10 bases and J by 4 bases, 9 bases remained unmatched. Germline V gene sequence: CDR1 MDHEN, CDR2 SYDVKM. CDR3 sequence: CAILRGVGTEAFF. In DNA, the CDR3 is TGTGCCATCCTCAGGGGGGTGGGCACTGAAGCTTTCTTT.

The gene calls are TRBV6-5 and TRBJ2-7; TRBD2 might be the D (5 bases). The CDR3 extends over 13 amino acids. CDR1 and CDR2 (germline): MNHEY, SVGAGI. The V and J ends lost 7 bases and 6 bases respectively, with 16 bases between them. The CDR3 coding sequence is TGTGCCAGCACCCTTCGCGGGCTGGGCGAGCAGTACTTC. The encoded protein is CASTLRGLGEQYF.

This chain uses TRBV28 with TRBJ1-5; D not certain. This CDR3 has 14 residues. The ends were cut back, 3 bases at V and 7 bases at J, with 13 bases in the middle. Germline CDR1 and CDR2: MDHEN and SYDVKM. The CDR3 spells CASSFPGLGQPQHF. The DNA of the CDR3 is TGTGCCAGCAGTTTCCCCGGACTCGGGCAGCCCCAGCATTTT.

The V call is TRBV7-9, the J call TRBJ2-3; D is uncertain. Per germline, CDR1 SEHNR and CDR2 FQNEAQ (reference sequence). The CDR3 contains 13 residues. V lost 7 bases and J lost 1, with 9 bases in between. CDR3 DNA sequence: TGTGCCAGCAATACGAAGCGCACAGATACGCAGTATTTT. This codes for CASNTKRTDTQYF.

This rearrangement joins TRBV4-1 to TRBJ1-3; 7 bases align to TRBD1. The junction had 5 bases not matched to a gene; V was cut back by 6 bases and J by 0 bases. This CDR3 is built from 15 residues. CDR1 and CDR2 (germline): MGHRA, YSYEKL. CDR3 DNA sequence: TGCGCCAGCAGTCTCCGACAGGGCTCTGGAAACACCATATATTTT. Protein: CASSLRQGSGNTIYF.

The chain is built from TRBV9 and TRBJ2-1; TRBD2 aligns across 7 bases. The V gene end was trimmed by 0 bases and the J gene end by 7 bases; junction bases not matched to a gene: 10. Germline lookup yields CDR1 SGDLS and CDR2 YYNGEE. CDR3 length: 16 amino acids. Written as DNA, the CDR3 is TGTGCCAGCAGCGTAGGTCGCGGGAGAGGGGAGAATGAGCAGTTCTTC. It encodes CASSVGRGRGENEQFF.

The chain combines TRBV6-5 with TRBJ2-3; the D gene is possibly TRBD2 (5 bases). Trimming pared 6 bases from V and 4 bases from J, leaving 14 bases between. CDR3 length: 14 residues. CDR1 is MNHEY, CDR2 SVGAGI, per germline. The CDR3 DNA reads as TGTGCCAGCAGGGGAGCGCGATGGGCAGATACGCAGTATTTT. Its translation: CASRGARWADTQYF.

J is TRBJ2-7 and V is TRBV5-6; the match to TRBD1 covers 7 bases. The CDR3 has 18 amino acids. Trimming cost V 0 bases and J 4 bases; bases outside gene matches: 16. CDR1 and CDR2 from the germline V gene are SGHDT and YYEEEE. This CDR3 reads CASSLDPRQGLRSYEQYF. CDR3 in DNA: TGTGCCAGCAGCTTGGACCCAAGACAGGGCCTAAGGTCTTACGAGCAGTACTTC.

V is TRBV4-3 and J is TRBJ2-5; 9 positions match TRBD2. V shed 5 bases and J 5 bases; nucleotides not matched to a gene: 18. This CDR3 contains 18 residues. Germline CDR1 reads LGHNA; CDR2 reads YSLEER. CDR3 sequence: CASSKGPWVAGVWETQYF. In DNA form, the CDR3 reads TGCGCCAGCAGCAAAGGGCCCTGGGTAGCGGGAGTGTGGGAGACCCAGTACTTC.

A single count supports this clone. The chain combines TRBV6-5 with TRBJ2-5; D is possibly TRBD1 (5 bases). V was shortened by 3 bases and J by 1 base, with 12 bases between the two germline ends. This CDR3 region has 15 residues. Germline-derived CDR1 and CDR2 are MNHEY and SVGAGI. CDR3 in DNA: TGTGCCAGCAGTTATGGGGCCACCCTCCAAGAGACCCAGTACTTC. Residues: CASSYGATLQETQYF.

The rearrangement joins TRBV4-3 to TRBJ2-3; no reliable D call. V shed 0 bases and J shed 1 base, with 8 bases lying between them. The CDR3 totals 15 residues. Germline loops: CDR1 LGHNA, CDR2 YSLEER. The CDR3, as DNA: TGCGCCAGCAGCCAAGAATACCCGGGCACAGATACGCAGTATTTT. This translates into CASSQEYPGTDTQYF.

The chain employs TRBV18 and TRBJ1-1, with a possible D match to TRBD1 (6 bases). The germline V gene has CDR1 KGHSH and CDR2 LQKENI. Trimming removed 3 bases from V and 1 base from J, with 18 bases in between. The CDR3 spans 17 residues. For the CDR3, the DNA is TGTGCCAGCTCACCCTCAGGGGTCAAAGCTTCGAACACTGAAGCTTTCTTT. It translates to CASSPSGVKASNTEAFF.

The chain recombines TRBV5-5 with TRBJ1-5, with D possibly matching TRBD1 (6 bases). The CDR3 contains 14 residues. Germline V gene sequence: CDR1 SGHKS, CDR2 YYEKEE (reference sequence). The germline V and J ends were trimmed by 5 bases and 5 bases, with 14 bases remaining between them. The CDR3 protein is CASRALPGDQPQHF. CDR3 sequence (DNA): TGTGCCAGCAGAGCTTTACCAGGGGATCAGCCCCAGCATTTT. Based on the CDR3 plus reference TRBV5-5 and TRBJ1-5, the full variable domain is DAGVTQSPTHLIKTRGQQVTLRCSPISGHKSVSWYQQVLGQGPQFIFQYYEKEERGRGNFPDRFSARQFPNYSSELNVNALLLGDSALYLCASRALPGDQPQHFGDGTRLSIL.

This sequence joins TRBV30 and TRBJ2-1; TRBD2 is a possible D gene (5 bases). Trimming shortened V by 0 bases and J by 4 bases, and 13 bases separated the two germline ends. This CDR3 is 15 amino acids long. Germline V lookup: CDR1 GTSNPN, CDR2 SVGIG (reference sequence). Written as DNA, the CDR3 is TGTGCCTGGAGTGTAGGGAGCGGACCGTACAATGAGCAGTTCTTC. This encodes CAWSVGSGPYNEQFF.

The chain links TRBV5-1 to TRBJ1-1; tentatively, D is TRBD1 (5 bases). Germline CDR1 is SGHRS and CDR2 is YFSETQ. With 2 bases removed from V and 5 bases from J, the gap between germline ends came to 13 bases. This CDR3 region has 14 residues. CDR3: CASSLLQGWTEAFF. CDR3 nucleotides: TGCGCCAGCAGCTTATTGCAGGGATGGACTGAAGCTTTCTTT.

The rearrangement links TRBV10-1 to TRBJ1-5; D gene uncertain. The germline V gene has CDR1 WNHNN and CDR2 SYGVQD (reference sequence). There are 14 residues in the CDR3. The V end lost 0 bases, the J end lost 5 bases, and 8 bases lay between the germline ends. CDR3 sequence reads: CASSESREDQPQHF. DNA for the CDR3: TGCGCCAGCAGTGAGTCCCGGGAAGATCAGCCCCAGCATTTT.

The V and J genes are TRBV11-3 and TRBJ2-1; 9 bases map to TRBD2. Germline lookup yields CDR1 SGHNT and CDR2 YENEEA. CDR3 length: 15 amino acids. After removal of 0 bases from V and 9 bases from J, the junction contained 6 bases not matched to a gene. CDR3 nucleotides: TGTGCCAGCAGCTTAGAAGCGGGAGGCCGTGGTGAGCAGTTCTTC. This sequence encodes CASSLEAGGRGEQFF.